This T cell receptor beta chain is from a study of T cell responses to AZD1222 COVID-19 vaccine. Note on this clone: Its cognate antigen is unknown.

The germline V gene encodes CDR1 GTSNPN and CDR2 SVGIG (reference sequence). The junction had 14 bases not matched to a gene; V was cut back by 3 bases and J by 0 bases. The CDR3 is 18 residues long. Profiling relied on immunoSEQ multiplex PCR, and the TCRdb table lists in-frame clones only, not all of them. The sample lists around 100,000 clones, 88% occurring once. Study results and caveats: Repertoires in all cases were sampled only once the peak T cell response had passed. Seropositive status at baseline applied to only a handful of AZD1222 recipients. Donors, mostly white British, included more females; clonal diversity was possibly underestimated. Receipt of two AZD1222 doses was followed by a rise in Spike-specific TCR breadth and depth.

The chain joins TRBV30 to TRBJ1-1; the match to TRBD1 covers 9 bases. The starting material was peripheral blood, obtained on day 0 of AZD1222 vaccination. The TCR was taken from an adult in good health. CDR3: CAWSHRTADRGMNTEAFF. CDR3 nucleotides: TGTGCCTGGAGCCACCGCACCGCGGACAGGGGAATGAACACTGAAGCTTTCTTT.